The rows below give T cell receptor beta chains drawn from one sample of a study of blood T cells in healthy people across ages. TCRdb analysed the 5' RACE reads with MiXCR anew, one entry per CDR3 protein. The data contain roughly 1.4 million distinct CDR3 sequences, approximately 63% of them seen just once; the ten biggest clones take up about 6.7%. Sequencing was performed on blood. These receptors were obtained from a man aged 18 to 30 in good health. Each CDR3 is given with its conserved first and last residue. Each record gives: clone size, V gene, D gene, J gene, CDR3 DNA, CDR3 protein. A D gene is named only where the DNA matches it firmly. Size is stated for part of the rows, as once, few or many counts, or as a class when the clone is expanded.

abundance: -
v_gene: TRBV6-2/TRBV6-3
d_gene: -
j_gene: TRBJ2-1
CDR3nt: TGTGCCAGCACTGAGTTGGAGGCCTTGGCCTACAATGAGCAGTTCTTC
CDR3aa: CASTELEALAYNEQFF

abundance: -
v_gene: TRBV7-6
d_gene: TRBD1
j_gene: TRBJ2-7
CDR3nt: TGTGCCAGCAGCCCTACCGGGACAGGACCCTACGAGCAGTACTTC
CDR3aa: CASSPTGTGPYEQYF

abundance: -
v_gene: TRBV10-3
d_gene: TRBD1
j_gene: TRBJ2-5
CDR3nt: TGTGCCATCAGTGGGGACAGGAGGGAAGGGGAGACCCAGTACTTC
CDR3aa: CAISGDRREGETQYF

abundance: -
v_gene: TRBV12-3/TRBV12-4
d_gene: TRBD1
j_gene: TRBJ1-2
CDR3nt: TGTGCCAGCAGTCGAAGGTGGGGACAGCGAGATGGCTACACCTTC
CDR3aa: CASSRRWGQRDGYTF

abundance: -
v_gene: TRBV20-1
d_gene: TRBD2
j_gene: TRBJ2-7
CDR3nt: TGCAGTGCTAGACCTACAACTAGCGGGGCCTACAATGAGCAGTACTTC
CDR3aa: CSARPTTSGAYNEQYF

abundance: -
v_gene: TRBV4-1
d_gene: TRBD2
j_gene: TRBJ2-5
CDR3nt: TGCGCCAGCAGCCAAGACATGGGTAGCGGGAGCGGCCAAGAGACCCAGTACTTC
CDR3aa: CASSQDMGSGSGQETQYF

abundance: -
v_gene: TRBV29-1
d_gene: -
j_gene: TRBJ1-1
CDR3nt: TGCAGCGCCGACGCGGACGGGGTTCAGGCTTTCTTT
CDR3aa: CSADADGVQAFF

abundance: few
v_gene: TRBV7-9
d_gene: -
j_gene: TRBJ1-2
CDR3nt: TGTGCCAGCAGCCATCGCAACAGGGAAATCGAAGATGGCTACACCTTC
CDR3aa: CASSHRNREIEDGYTF

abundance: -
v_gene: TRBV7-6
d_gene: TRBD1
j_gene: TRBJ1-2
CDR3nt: TGTGCCAGCAGCTTGGACGCCGGGACAGGGCATGGCTACACCTTC
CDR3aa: CASSLDAGTGHGYTF

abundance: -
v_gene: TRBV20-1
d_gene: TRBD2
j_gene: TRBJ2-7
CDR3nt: TGCAGTGCTAGGCGGACTAGCGGGGCGTTCTTCGAGCAGTACTTC
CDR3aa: CSARRTSGAFFEQYF